The 24 T cell receptor beta chains presented below share a single source sample, sequenced in a study of cytomegalovirus exposure and HLA in healthy donors. Primers for the PCR totalled 60 Vbeta and 13 Jbeta. The data were produced by immunoSEQ multiplex PCR, yet TCRdb's version contains in-frame clones alone and is incomplete. The table shows 100,000 or so clones, with about 69% occurring only once. Sequencing was performed on PBMCs. The receptors were sampled from a human donor in good health.

The gene calls are TRBV7-9 and TRBJ2-7; TRBD1 aligns across 8 bases. The CDR3 length is 17 residues. J gave up 0 bases and V 5 bases, and 12 bases lay outside the gene matches. Germline V gives CDR1 SEHNR, CDR2 FQNEAQ (reference sequence). The CDR3 sequence is CASSAKEGDRSSYEQYF. The CDR3, as DNA: TGTGCCAGCAGCGCAAAAGAAGGGGACAGGAGCTCCTACGAGCAGTACTTC.

Here the CDR3 DNA reads TGTGCCAGCAGGGAGGCTAGCGGGAGTAGCACAGATACGCAGTATTTT. This codes for CASREASGSSTDTQYF. The gene calls are TRBV27 and TRBJ2-3; TRBD2 matches 10 bases. The junction had 6 bases not matched to a gene; V was cut back by 6 bases and J by 0 bases. Germline CDR1 is MNHEY and CDR2 is SMNVEV (reference sequence). This CDR3 is built from 16 residues.

V gene TRBV4-1 combines with J gene TRBJ2-1, with 9 bases fitting TRBD1. Germline CDR1 reads MGHRA; CDR2 reads YSYEKL. CDR3 length: 16 amino acids. V dropped 1 base and J dropped 4; count of bases not matched to a gene: 5. The CDR3 DNA reads TGCGCCAGCAGCCAAGTACTGGGACAGGGATACAATGAGCAGTTCTTC. This encodes CASSQVLGQGYNEQFF.

This clone was picked up one time. At the DNA level, this CDR3 is encoded by other sequences in the same sample as well. The chain uses TRBV7-2 and TRBJ2-1; D is undetermined. Germline CDR1 reads SGHTA; CDR2 reads FQGNSA. Deletions cut 3 bases from V and 4 bases from J, with 7 bases between. CDR3 size: 13 residues. CDR3 residues: CASSFERYNEQFF. In DNA, the CDR3 is TGTGCCAGCAGCTTTGAACGGTACAATGAGCAGTTCTTC.

The chain is built from TRBV4-1 and TRBJ1-6; TRBD1 agrees at 7 bases. This CDR3 is 17 amino acids long. Losses at the gene ends were 2 bases for V and 3 bases for J; bases not matched to a gene: 7. Germline loops: CDR1 MGHRA, CDR2 YSYEKL. CDR3 region: CASSQPPDRDYNSPLHF. The CDR3 coding sequence is TGCGCCAGCAGCCAACCGCCTGACAGGGACTATAATTCACCCCTCCACTTT.

The chain combines TRBV19 with TRBJ1-1; D unclear. CDR1 and CDR2 from the germline V gene are LNHDA and SQIVND (reference sequence). The ends were cut back, 8 bases at V and 4 bases at J, with 17 bases in the middle. This CDR3 is 14 amino acids long. The CDR3 here is CASFYRVGSTEAFF. Here the CDR3 DNA reads TGTGCCAGTTTTTATCGGGTGGGGAGCACTGAAGCTTTCTTT.

The chain is built from TRBV27 and TRBJ2-5, with TRBD1 matching 9 bases. Trimming removed 6 bases from V and 5 bases from J; junction bases left unmatched: 4. This CDR3 has 13 residues. Germline V gene data show CDR1 as MNHEY and CDR2 as SMNVEV (reference sequence). The chain's CDR3 is CASRGTGRETQYF. The CDR3 DNA reads TGTGCCAGCAGAGGGACAGGGAGGGAGACCCAGTACTTC.

This sequence joins TRBV30 and TRBJ2-1; the D gene is possibly TRBD2 (5 bases). The V and J ends lost 0 bases and 10 bases respectively, with 16 bases between them. The CDR3 runs 14 residues. The germline gives CDR1 GTSNPN, CDR2 SVGIG (reference sequence). The CDR3 nucleotides are TGTGCCTGGAGTGTATTAAGTGGGAGCCGGGAGCAGTTCTTC. Protein sequence: CAWSVLSGSREQFF.

This clone was recorded only once. The rearrangement uses TRBV5-1 and TRBJ2-3, with 8 nucleotides matching TRBD2. Germline lookup yields CDR1 SGHRS and CDR2 YFSETQ. This CDR3 has 15 residues. With V trimmed by 3 bases and J by 6 bases, 9 bases remained unmatched. The CDR3 here is CASSSNSAGVDTQYF. CDR3 DNA: TGCGCCAGCAGCTCTAACTCAGCGGGAGTGGATACGCAGTATTTT.

V and J are TRBV20-1 and TRBJ2-5; D is undetermined. The end of the DNA aligns better with TRBJ2-7, so the J call may be wrong. This CDR3 is 11 amino acids long. Germline lookup yields CDR1 DFQATT and CDR2 SNEGSKA (reference sequence). This CDR3 is CSAKNSYEQYF. In nucleotides, the CDR3 is TGCAGTGCTAAAAACTCCTACGAGCAGTACTTC.

This clone was observed once. The J gene is TRBJ1-4, the V gene TRBV5-8; 7 nucleotides agree with TRBD1. The CDR3 has 14 amino acids. V was clipped by 3 bases and J by 8 bases; unmatched bases: 7. In germline, CDR1 is SGHTS, CDR2 YDEGEE. CDR3: CASSYGTAKEKLFF. The CDR3, as DNA: TGTGCCAGCAGCTACGGGACAGCCAAAGAAAAACTGTTTTTT.

The chain uses TRBV19 and TRBJ1-5; the D gene is possibly TRBD1 (6 bases). Germline V gene data show CDR1 as LNHDA and CDR2 as SQIVND (reference sequence). V gave up 4 bases and J gave up 7 bases, with 20 bases separating them. This CDR3 is 16 amino acids long. The CDR3 loop is CASSTPTGTNGQPQHF. Written as DNA, the CDR3 is TGTGCCAGTAGTACACCGACCGGGACAAACGGGCAGCCCCAGCATTTT.

The V call is TRBV9, the J call TRBJ2-1, with D maybe TRBD2 (6 bases). CDR1 and CDR2 (germline): SGDLS, YYNGEE. This CDR3 comprises 15 residues. The V end lost 0 bases, the J end lost 4 bases, and 11 bases lay between the germline ends. The CDR3 DNA follows: TGTGCCAGCAGCGTAGGGATCGGGGGTTACAATGAGCAGTTCTTC. This encodes CASSVGIGGYNEQFF.

This clone showed up just a few times. J is TRBJ2-1 and V is TRBV5-5; 8 bases match TRBD2. The CDR3 has 15 amino acids. The germline V gene has CDR1 SGHKS and CDR2 YYEKEE (reference sequence). Trimming removed 1 base from V and 2 bases from J; junction bases left unmatched: 2. CDR3 bases: TGTGCCAGCAGCTTGACTAGCGGAGCCTACAATGAGCAGTTCTTC. It translates to CASSLTSGAYNEQFF.

This clone was seen more than once but under ten times. In the same sample, other DNA sequences code for this CDR3. This chain uses TRBV19 with TRBJ2-7, with 8 nucleotides matching TRBD1. This CDR3 region has 14 residues. The germline V gene encodes CDR1 LNHDA and CDR2 SQIVND (reference sequence). Trimming cost V 3 bases and J 3 bases; bases outside gene matches: 4. As DNA, the CDR3 is TGTGCCAGTAGTATTACAGGGGGTATCTACGAGCAGTACTTC. It codes for CASSITGGIYEQYF.

The V gene is TRBV5-6, the J gene TRBJ1-2; maybe TRBD1 (5 bases). The germline CDR1 and CDR2 sequences are SGHDT and YYEEEE. This CDR3 contains 12 residues. V shed 0 bases and J shed 5 bases, with 5 bases lying between them. The CDR3 region has the DNA TGTGCCAGCAGCTTGGCAGGGTATGGCTACACCTTC. Translating gives CASSLAGYGYTF.

The rearrangement uses TRBV10-3 and TRBJ2-5; 8 nucleotides match TRBD2. The CDR3 runs to 13 residues. CDR1 and CDR2 (germline): ENHRY, SYGVKD. V shed 10 bases and J 5 bases; nucleotides not matched to a gene: 9. CDR3 protein: CATKEAGEETQYF. As DNA, the CDR3 is TGTGCCACCAAAGAAGCGGGAGAGGAGACCCAGTACTTC.

V usage is TRBV6-5 and J usage is TRBJ2-7; TRBD1 matches 10 bases. Trimming cost V 6 bases and J 5 bases; bases outside gene matches: 4. The CDR3 spans 13 residues. The germline CDR1 and CDR2 sequences are MNHEY and SVGAGI. The CDR3 region has the DNA TGTGCCAGCAGCTGGACAGGGGGGGACGAGCAGTACTTC. It codes for CASSWTGGDEQYF.

The chain has TRBV28 and TRBJ1-2; 7 nucleotides line up with TRBD1. CDR3 length: 19 residues. Germline trimming cut 3 bases from V and 4 bases from J; bases unmatched to any gene: 20. The germline CDR1 and CDR2 sequences are MDHEN and SYDVKM. CDR3 sequence reads: CASSLGQGRTRGPVYGYTF. The CDR3 region has the DNA TGTGCCAGCAGTTTGGGGCAGGGCAGAACGAGGGGGCCAGTCTATGGCTACACCTTC.

The chain links TRBV2 to TRBJ2-2, with 8 bases lining up with TRBD1. The CDR3 has 12 residues. Looked up from germline, CDR1 is SNHLY and CDR2 is FYNNEI. Trimming took 8 bases from V and 7 from J; bases not matched to a gene: 3. The CDR3 sequence: CASQGASGELFF. The CDR3 DNA reads as TGTGCCAGCCAGGGGGCGAGCGGGGAGCTGTTTTTT.

This sequence joins TRBV18 and TRBJ2-1; TRBD1 matches 9 bases. Germline loops: CDR1 KGHSH, CDR2 LQKENI. This CDR3 is built from 14 residues. Trimming removed 3 bases from V and 3 bases from J; junction bases left unmatched: 0. The CDR3 sequence: CASSPGQGYNEQFF. In DNA, the CDR3 is TGTGCCAGCTCACCGGGACAGGGCTACAATGAGCAGTTCTTC.

The chain has TRBV4-1 and TRBJ2-7; no firm D call. The CDR3 contains 14 residues. Trimming took 0 bases from V and 2 from J, leaving 8 bases between them. Germline CDR1 reads MGHRA; CDR2 reads YSYEKL. The CDR3 spells CASSQDQETYEQYF. CDR3 DNA sequence: TGCGCCAGCAGCCAAGATCAGGAAACCTACGAGCAGTACTTC.

The chain combines TRBV5-1 with TRBJ2-5, with 9 nucleotides matching TRBD1. V shed 4 bases, J shed 3 bases, and the junction held 4 bases outside the gene matches. Looked up from germline, CDR1 is SGHRS and CDR2 is YFSETQ. The CDR3 sequence is 14 residues long. CDR3 in amino acids: CASSRDREKETQYF. CDR3 bases: TGCGCCAGCAGCCGGGACAGGGAAAAAGAGACCCAGTACTTC.

The rearrangement links TRBV27 to TRBJ2-1; TRBD2 aligns across 7 bases. The CDR3 length is 16 residues. The V segment lost 5 bases and the J segment 4 bases; nucleotides outside the gene matches: 11. The germline V gene has CDR1 MNHEY and CDR2 SMNVEV (reference sequence). The CDR3 coding sequence is TGTGCCAGCAGTCCGGCCGGGACTAAGTATTACAATGAGCAGTTCTTC. Encoded protein: CASSPAGTKYYNEQFF.